The 32 T cell receptor beta chains below were found in one sample sequenced in a study of cytomegalovirus exposure and HLA in healthy donors. TCRdb keeps only in-frame clones here, not all; method: immunoSEQ multiplex PCR. Of 200,000 or so clones detected, 90% to 95% appear once; the ten largest clones hold roughly 1%. Material: PBMCs. The origin of the receptors is a woman aged 18-35 years in good health and CMV-seronegative.

J is TRBJ2-2 and V is TRBV5-1; 9 nucleotides agree with TRBD1. The CDR3 length is 15 residues. The germline V gene has CDR1 SGHRS and CDR2 YFSETQ. Trimming cost V 5 bases and J 0 bases; bases outside gene matches: 2. For the CDR3, the DNA is TGCGCCAGCAGTCGACAGGGGGCGAACACCGGGGAGCTGTTTTTT. Protein sequence: CASSRQGANTGELFF.

This chain uses TRBV6-5 with TRBJ2-7; tentatively, D is TRBD2 (6 bases). With 5 bases removed from V and 3 bases from J, the gap between germline ends came to 17 bases. The CDR3 is 15 amino acids. Germline-derived CDR1 and CDR2 are MNHEY and SVGAGI. The CDR3 sequence is CASSRGMDASYEQYF. In DNA, the CDR3 is TGTGCCAGCAGTCGCGGGATGGACGCGAGCTACGAGCAGTACTTC.

Remarks on this clone: The DNA is omitted, as the CDR3 cannot be located on it reliably, and the CDR3 follows TCRdb's listing. The J gene is TRBJ1-1, the V gene TRBV7-9. Germline V lookup: CDR1 SEHNR, CDR2 FQNEAQ (reference sequence). The CDR3 is 12 residues long, counting both termini. The CDR3 sequence is CASSLEGEKLSF.

The J gene is TRBJ2-4, the V gene TRBV29-1, with TRBD1 matching over 7 bases. Germline lookup yields CDR1 SQVTM and CDR2 ANQGSEA. V shed 7 bases, J shed 6 bases, and the junction held 6 bases outside the gene matches. The CDR3 runs 12 residues. This CDR3 is CSAGQALNIQYF. In DNA form, the CDR3 reads TGCAGCGCCGGACAGGCATTAAACATTCAGTACTTC. Full variable domain (remainder filled in from reference TRBV29-1 and TRBJ2-4): SAVISQKPSRDICQRGTSLTIQCQVDSQVTMMFWYRQQPGQSLTLIATANQGSEATYESGFVIDKFPISRPNLTFSTLTVSNMSPEDSSIYLCSAGQALNIQYFGAGTRLSVL.

This chain joins TRBV5-4 and TRBJ2-7, with D possibly being TRBD1 (6 bases). The CDR3 spans 12 residues. Germline V CDR1 and CDR2: SGHNT, YYREEE (reference sequence). The V gene lost 4 bases and the J gene lost 3 bases, with 8 bases spanning the gap. The CDR3 loop is CASSQQGYEQYF. CDR3 DNA sequence: TGTGCCAGCAGCCAACAGGGCTACGAGCAGTACTTC. Using reference TRBV5-4 and TRBJ2-7 for the parts outside the CDR3, the full variable domain is ETGVTQSPTHLIKTRGQQVTLRCSSQSGHNTVSWYQQALGQGPQFIFQYYREEENGRGNFPPRFSGLQFPNYSSELNVNALELDDSALYLCASSQQGYEQYFGPGTRLTVT.

This chain connects TRBV10-3 to TRBJ2-2; 8 positions match TRBD1. CDR1 and CDR2 from the germline V gene are ENHRY and SYGVKD. With 0 bases clipped from V and 5 bases from J, the junction kept 5 bases outside the gene matches. The length of the CDR3 is 16 residues. The DNA for the CDR3 is TGTGCCATCAGTGAGTCCACAGGGGGGCAGACCGGGGAGCTGTTTTTT. Its translation is CAISESTGGQTGELFF.

This clone was seen a single time. The rearrangement links TRBV5-4 to TRBJ2-6, with a weak D call TRBD1 (6 bases). With 6 bases removed from V and 3 bases from J, the gap between germline ends came to 16 bases. The CDR3 spans 16 residues. The germline gives CDR1 SGHNT, CDR2 YYREEE (reference sequence). DNA for the CDR3: TGTGCCAGCAACCGACAGGTTGGCCATGGGGCCAACGTCCTGACTTTC. It translates to CASNRQVGHGANVLTF.

The V call is TRBV13, the J call TRBJ2-7; 7 nucleotides agree with TRBD1. The CDR3 runs 13 residues. Germline lookup yields CDR1 PRHDT and CDR2 FYEKMQ (reference sequence). V trimming: 5 bases; J trimming: 6 bases; junction bases outside the gene matches: 7. The CDR3 region has the DNA TGTGCCAGCAGCCCAACAGGGGACAGCGAGCAGTACTTC. Translating it yields CASSPTGDSEQYF. Filled out from reference TRBV13 and TRBJ2-7, the complete variable domain reads AAGVIQSPRHLIKEKRETATLKCYPIPRHDTVYWYQQGPGQDPQFLISFYEKMQSDKGSIPDRFSAQQFSDYHSELNMSSLELGDSALYFCASSPTGDSEQYFGPGTRLTVT.

This clone was detected once. The V and J genes are TRBV25-1 and TRBJ1-1; possible D gene TRBD1, 5 bases. Deletions cut 2 bases from V and 5 bases from J, with 6 bases between. This CDR3 has 12 residues. Germline lookup yields CDR1 MGHDK and CDR2 SYGVNS. CDR3: CASSERGTEAFF. As DNA, the CDR3 is TGTGCCAGCAGTGAACGGGGGACTGAAGCTTTCTTT.

The J gene is TRBJ2-5, the V gene TRBV6-1; 11 bases align to TRBD2. Germline lookup yields CDR1 MNHNS and CDR2 SASEGT. This CDR3 has 13 residues. V trimming: 7 bases; J trimming: 6 bases; junction bases outside the gene matches: 4. The CDR3 loop is CASIRTSGQTQYF. The CDR3 DNA reads TGTGCCAGCATTCGGACTAGCGGGCAGACCCAGTACTTC.

The gene calls are TRBV5-1 and TRBJ1-2; the D gene is possibly TRBD1 (6 bases). V lost 0 bases to trimming and J lost 4 bases, with 13 bases between them. The CDR3 runs to 15 residues. Germline CDR1 reads SGHRS; CDR2 reads YFSETQ. This chain's CDR3 is CASSLVAGAGYGYTF. CDR3 bases: TGCGCCAGCAGCTTGGTCGCAGGGGCCGGCTATGGCTACACCTTC.

This sequence joins TRBV10-1 and TRBJ2-1; 9 bases are shared with TRBD2. Germline-derived CDR1 and CDR2 are WNHNN and SYGVQD (reference sequence). The CDR3 has 16 amino acids. J lost 2 bases, V lost 3 bases, and 5 bases had no gene match. CDR3 bases: TGCGCCAGCAGTGATACTAGCGGGCGAGCCTACAATGAGCAGTTCTTC. Protein product: CASSDTSGRAYNEQFF.

The V gene is TRBV19, the J gene TRBJ1-1; D is unresolved. V lost 2 bases and J lost 2, with 3 bases in between. Germline V gene lookup returns CDR1 LNHDA and CDR2 SQIVND (reference sequence). The CDR3 contains 12 residues. As DNA, the CDR3 is TGTGCCAGTAGTATACTTAACACTGAAGCTTTCTTT. It yields the protein CASSILNTEAFF.

The table lists this clone with a few counts. V gene TRBV7-3 combines with J gene TRBJ2-7; 11 bases are a match to TRBD2. Trimming removed 5 bases from V and 1 base from J; junction bases left unmatched: 4. The germline CDR1 and CDR2 sequences are SGHTA and FQGTGA. This CDR3 has 15 amino acids. The CDR3 region has the DNA TGTGCCAGCAGCCTTCTAGCGGGAGGTTCCTACGAGCAGTACTTC. This encodes CASSLLAGGSYEQYF.

The V gene is TRBV5-1, the J gene TRBJ2-2; 13 bases are a match to TRBD2. Germline V gives CDR1 SGHRS, CDR2 YFSETQ. The length of the CDR3 is 16 residues. J lost 5 bases, V lost 4 bases, and 5 bases had no gene match. CDR3 loop: CASSPRLAGGTGELFF. In DNA, the CDR3 is TGCGCCAGCAGCCCCCGACTAGCGGGGGGAACCGGGGAGCTGTTTTTT.

J is TRBJ2-7 and V is TRBV19; 7 bases match TRBD2. CDR1 is LNHDA and CDR2 is SQIVND in the germline V gene (reference sequence). V lost 8 bases and J lost 0; bases outside the gene matches: 7. This CDR3 region has 14 residues. The CDR3 region is CASSPGGGSYEQYF. CDR3 nucleotide sequence: TGTGCCAGTTCCCCCGGCGGGGGCTCCTACGAGCAGTACTTC. Based on the CDR3 plus reference TRBV19 and TRBJ2-7, the full variable domain is DGGITQSPKYLFRKEGQNVTLSCEQNLNHDAMYWYRQDPGQGLRLIYYSQIVNDFQKGDIAEGYSVSREKKESFPLTVTSAQKNPTAFYLCASSPGGGSYEQYFGPGTRLTVT.

The CDR3 DNA is TGCGCCAGCAGCCCCGGGACAGCAAGCCTGGGCGATGAGCAGTTCTTC. It specifies CASSPGTASLGDEQFF. The chain is built from TRBV5-1 and TRBJ2-1, with 7 bases identical to TRBD1. Germline V CDR1 and CDR2: SGHRS, YFSETQ. The V segment lost 4 bases and the J segment 8 bases; nucleotides outside the gene matches: 15. CDR3 length: 16 residues.

For the CDR3, the DNA is TGCGCCAGCAGTTGGACTAGCGGGGGCAATGAGCAGTTCTTC. Encoded protein: CASSWTSGGNEQFF. This rearrangement joins TRBV5-1 to TRBJ2-1; 13 nucleotides line up with TRBD2. The CDR3 has 14 residues. The V and J ends lost 5 bases and 6 bases, in that order; junction bases with no gene match: 2. CDR1 and CDR2 (germline): SGHRS, YFSETQ.

The chain carries TRBV29-1 and TRBJ1-2; D is unresolved. This CDR3 is 11 amino acids long. CDR1 is SQVTM, CDR2 ANQGSEA, per germline. With 4 bases removed from V and 4 bases from J, the gap between germline ends came to 7 bases. The CDR3 nucleotides read TGCAGCGTTGGACGGAGCTATGGCTACACCTTC. This translates into CSVGRSYGYTF.

The chain has TRBV30 and TRBJ2-2; 10 bases are shared with TRBD2. The germline V gene has CDR1 GTSNPN and CDR2 SVGIG (reference sequence). This CDR3 is 15 amino acids long. The trim removed 5 bases at V and 2 bases at J, leaving 5 bases unmatched. The CDR3 sequence is CAWYSSGSNTGELFF. The CDR3 nucleotides read TGTGCCTGGTATTCTAGCGGGAGTAACACCGGGGAGCTGTTTTTT.

J is TRBJ2-1 and V is TRBV15; D might be TRBD2 (5 bases). Trimming cost V 5 bases and J 3 bases, with 11 bases left between them. CDR3 length equals 14 residues. Germline assignment: CDR1 LNHNV and CDR2 YYDKDF (reference sequence). CDR3 in DNA: TGTGCCACCAGCGTCCCTAGCAGCTACAATGAGCAGTTCTTC. It encodes CATSVPSSYNEQFF.

This clone was detected once. This chain links TRBV6-5 with TRBJ2-1, with TRBD2 matching 8 bases. CDR1 and CDR2 from the germline V gene are MNHEY and SVGAGI. The CDR3 runs 15 residues. J lost 7 bases, V lost 0 bases, and 5 bases had no gene match. CDR3 DNA sequence: TGTGCCAGCAGTTACTCGGTAGCGGGACGGAATGAGCAGTTCTTC. It codes for CASSYSVAGRNEQFF.

The J gene is TRBJ2-7, the V gene TRBV28; 8 bases match TRBD1. Germline V gene sequence: CDR1 MDHEN, CDR2 SYDVKM. V trimming: 4 bases; J trimming: 4 bases; junction bases outside the gene matches: 9. The CDR3 has 15 residues. The CDR3 reads CASSYRGSTGYEQYF. In DNA form, the CDR3 reads TGTGCCAGCAGTTACAGGGGGAGCACGGGTTACGAGCAGTACTTC.

This clone occurred once. The V call is TRBV4-2, the J call TRBJ2-1, with 10 nucleotides matching TRBD2. CDR1 is LGHNA and CDR2 is YNFKEQ in the germline V gene. V gave up 4 bases and J gave up 8 bases; unmatched junction bases: 14. This CDR3 region has 17 residues. The CDR3 DNA reads as TGTGCCAGCAGCCTCTTACCCCCTAGCGGGAGCTTTTATGAGCAGTTCTTC. Residues: CASSLLPPSGSFYEQFF.

The chain has TRBV6-4 and TRBJ2-2, with 10 bases lining up with TRBD2. V shed 6 bases, J shed 6 bases, and the junction held 7 bases outside the gene matches. This CDR3 contains 15 residues. Per the germline V gene, CDR1 is MRHNA and CDR2 is SNTAGT. CDR3 DNA sequence: TGTGCCAGCAGGCAGCTAGCGGGAGAATCCGGGGAGCTGTTTTTT. This gives the protein CASRQLAGESGELFF.

A single count supports this clone. V and J are TRBV7-6 and TRBJ2-3; 10 nucleotides line up with TRBD2. This CDR3 has 16 amino acids. Trimming took 4 bases from V and 2 from J; bases not matched to a gene: 6. In germline, CDR1 is SGHVS, CDR2 FNYEAQ. The CDR3: CASSSTSGSFTDTQYF. CDR3 in DNA: TGTGCCAGCAGCTCGACTAGCGGGTCCTTCACAGATACGCAGTATTTT.

V is TRBV5-1 and J is TRBJ1-2; D is possibly TRBD1 (6 bases). The germline V gene has CDR1 SGHRS and CDR2 YFSETQ. The ends were cut back, 4 bases at V and 0 bases at J, with 13 bases in the middle. The CDR3 consists of 15 residues. CDR3 sequence (DNA): TGCGCCAGCAGCACCGGACAGACCGCTAACTATGGCTACACCTTC. This translates into CASSTGQTANYGYTF.

This clone was recorded once. The chain links TRBV5-4 to TRBJ1-6; TRBD1 agrees at 10 bases. The trim removed 0 bases at V and 2 bases at J, leaving 2 bases unmatched. The CDR3 spans 17 residues. From germline, CDR1 is SGHNT and CDR2 YYREEE (reference sequence). The CDR3 spells CASSLAGTGAYNSPLHF. Written as DNA, the CDR3 is TGTGCCAGCAGCTTGGCTGGGACAGGGGCCTATAATTCACCCCTCCACTTT.

The CDR3 DNA follows: TGTGCCAGCAGCTTAGCCTATTACAATGAGCAGTTCTTC. This codes for CASSLAYYNEQFF. The chain recombines TRBV11-3 with TRBJ2-1; D gene ambiguous. With 1 base removed from V and 4 bases from J, the gap between germline ends came to 5 bases. This CDR3 has 13 amino acids. Germline CDR1 and CDR2: SGHNT and YENEEA.

This clone appeared once. The chain has TRBV12-5 and TRBJ2-1; weak D call: TRBD2 (6 bases). Germline V gene sequence: CDR1 LGHNT, CDR2 FRNRAP. This CDR3 is built from 16 residues. V was trimmed by 3 bases and J by 8 bases, leaving 20 bases between them. CDR3 loop: CASGLFIGASADEQFF. The CDR3 coding sequence is TGTGCTAGTGGTTTATTCATTGGGGCTAGCGCAGATGAGCAGTTCTTC. Variable domain in full (rest from reference TRBV12-5 and TRBJ2-1): DARVTQTPRHKVTEMGQEVTMRCQPILGHNTVFWYRQTMMQGLELLAYFRNRAPLDDSGMPKDRFSAEMPDATLATLKIQPSEPRDSAVYFCASGLFIGASADEQFFGPGTRLTVL.

This chain links TRBV7-9 with TRBJ1-1, with 9 bases fitting TRBD1. CDR3 length equals 19 residues. CDR1 is SEHNR, CDR2 FQNEAQ, per germline (reference sequence). J lost 1 base, V lost 1 base, and 13 bases had no gene match. The CDR3 here is CASSLGSLVGTGRNTEAFF. The CDR3 nucleotides are TGTGCCAGCAGCTTAGGAAGTTTAGTAGGGACAGGGCGGAACACTGAAGCTTTCTTT.

The chain employs TRBV11-2 and TRBJ2-5; TRBD1 might be the D (5 bases). The CDR3 consists of 13 residues. The germline V gene encodes CDR1 SGHAT and CDR2 FQNNGV. Trimming left V 4 bases short and J 3 bases short, with 9 bases between. This chain's CDR3 is CASSWTLKETQYF. CDR3 sequence (DNA): TGTGCCAGCAGCTGGACACTGAAAGAGACCCAGTACTTC.